Shown below are 26 T cell receptor beta chains from a single sample sequenced in a study of OX40 agonist ivuxolimab in advanced cancers. The protocol was immunoSEQ multiplex PCR, while the TCRdb copy is restricted to in-frame clones and leaves out a portion. The data show around 26,000 clones, around three quarters seen once. Sequenced material: CD4+ or CD8+ T cells sorted from blood, taken in a trial of the OX40 agonist ivuxolimab. These receptor sequences come from an adult with an advanced solid tumor such as melanoma, head and neck, liver or kidney cancer.

This clone has more than one count but fewer than ten. The chain combines TRBV10-3 with TRBJ1-3, with D possibly matching TRBD1 (6 bases). Germline CDR1 ENHRY, CDR2 SYGVKD. This CDR3 is 16 amino acids long. The V end was cut by 2 bases, the J end by 0 bases, with 11 bases between. The CDR3 protein is CAISEDRTSSGNTIYF. The CDR3 bases are TGTGCCATCAGTGAGGACAGGACGAGCTCTGGAAACACCATATATTTT.

The genes are TRBV5-1 and TRBJ2-5; the match to TRBD2 covers 8 bases. This CDR3 is 17 amino acids long. V trimming: 4 bases; J trimming: 0 bases; junction bases outside the gene matches: 11. Germline CDR1 is SGHRS and CDR2 is YFSETQ. The CDR3 bases are TGCGCCAGCAGCCACGCCACTAGCGGACAGTACCAAGAGACCCAGTACTTC. It encodes CASSHATSGQYQETQYF.

In its sample, this clone is large. The rearrangement links TRBV2 to TRBJ2-7; D not certain. The CDR3 is 11 amino acids. The germline V gene encodes CDR1 SNHLY and CDR2 FYNNEI. The V end was cut by 3 bases, the J end by 4 bases, with 4 bases between. The DNA for the CDR3 is TGTGCCAGCAGTGACGTGTACGAGCAGTACTTC. Its protein product is CASSDVYEQYF. Based on the CDR3 plus reference TRBV2 and TRBJ2-7, the full variable domain is EPEVTQTPSHQVTQMGQEVILRCVPISNHLYFYWYRQILGQKVEFLVSFYNNEISEKSEIFDDQFSVERPDGSNFTLKIRSTKLEDSAMYFCASSDVYEQYFGPGTRLTVT.

The CDR3 DNA reads as TGTGCCAGCAGCCCCCGGGGGTGGGAGCAGTACTTC. It encodes CASSPRGWEQYF. This chain links TRBV7-9 with TRBJ2-7; TRBD2 is a possible D gene (6 bases). The ends were cut back, 5 bases at V and 7 bases at J, with 12 bases in the middle. From germline, CDR1 is SEHNR and CDR2 FQNEAQ (reference sequence). The CDR3 extends over 12 amino acids.

The rearrangement links TRBV7-9 to TRBJ2-3, with D possibly matching TRBD2 (5 bases). CDR1 SEHNR and CDR2 FQNEAQ come from the germline V gene (reference sequence). V was pared by 5 bases and J by 6 bases, with 9 bases between. The CDR3 loop spans 12 amino acids. CDR3 region: CASSPDSDTQYF. Written as DNA, the CDR3 is TGTGCCAGCAGCCCGGACTCGGATACGCAGTATTTT.

This chain connects TRBV6-5 to TRBJ1-6; 7 nucleotides agree with TRBD1. The germline V gene encodes CDR1 MNHEY and CDR2 SVGAGI. This CDR3 has 13 amino acids. The V and J ends lost 9 bases and 4 bases, in that order; junction bases with no gene match: 3. CDR3 in amino acids: CASGQAYNSPLHF. The CDR3 DNA is TGTGCCAGTGGACAGGCTTATAATTCACCCCTCCACTTT.

V and J are TRBV19 and TRBJ2-3; D is perhaps TRBD1 (6 bases). The CDR3 totals 12 residues. Germline V CDR1 and CDR2: LNHDA, SQIVND (reference sequence). Deletions cut 9 bases from V and 7 bases from J, with 14 bases between. The CDR3 sequence is CASNQRGNTQYF. Here the CDR3 DNA reads TGTGCCAGCAACCAAAGGGGGAATACGCAGTATTTT.

V is TRBV9 and J is TRBJ2-1; D is uncertain. The V gene's germline CDR1 is SGDLS and CDR2 YYNGEE. V lost 4 bases to trimming and J lost 0 bases, with 5 bases between them. The CDR3 runs to 13 residues. CDR3 sequence reads: CASSFRSYNEQFF. The CDR3 DNA sequence: TGTGCCAGCAGCTTCCGCTCCTACAATGAGCAGTTCTTC.

This clone has just a few counts. The CDR3 coding sequence is TGTGCCAGTAGTATACGATCGGCCGGCCCCTACGAGCAGTACTTC. Protein product: CASSIRSAGPYEQYF. The gene calls are TRBV19 and TRBJ2-7; D uncertain. The CDR3 is made up of 15 amino acids. V gave up 2 bases and J gave up 2 bases, with 13 bases separating them. From germline, CDR1 is LNHDA and CDR2 SQIVND (reference sequence).

V and J are TRBV14 and TRBJ2-5; D perhaps matches TRBD2 (7 bases). Germline loops: CDR1 SGHDN, CDR2 FVKESK. The CDR3 consists of 15 residues. V was shortened by 3 bases and J by 5 bases, with 16 bases between the two germline ends. As DNA, the CDR3 is TGTGCCAGCAGCCATCGTGGGGGGGCGGTGGAGACCCAGTACTTC. Its translation: CASSHRGGAVETQYF.

This clone was counted between two and nine times. The J gene is TRBJ2-1, the V gene TRBV29-1; D is unresolved. The V gene's germline CDR1 is SQVTM and CDR2 ANQGSEA. The CDR3 consists of 14 residues. V shed 2 bases and J shed 4 bases, with 12 bases lying between them. CDR3 nucleotide sequence: TGCAGCGTTGAAAATCCGAAGAAATACAATGAGCAGTTCTTC. Its translation is CSVENPKKYNEQFF.

This chain links TRBV7-9 with TRBJ1-2; D call uncertain. V was shortened by 1 base and J by 3 bases, with 6 bases between the two germline ends. CDR3 length equals 13 residues. Germline lookup yields CDR1 SEHNR and CDR2 FQNEAQ (reference sequence). The CDR3 DNA follows: TGTGCCAGCAGCTTAGTCCCCGACTATGGCTACACCTTC. Translating gives CASSLVPDYGYTF.

The chain recombines TRBV12-5 with TRBJ2-4, with D perhaps matching TRBD1 (7 bases). V was trimmed by 1 base and J by 7 bases, leaving 11 bases between them. Per germline, CDR1 LGHNT and CDR2 FRNRAP. The CDR3 has 14 residues. As DNA, the CDR3 is TGTGCTAGTGGTTTGGGAGCAGGGGGGAACATTCAGTACTTC. This sequence encodes CASGLGAGGNIQYF.

The CDR3 bases are TGTGCCAGCAGCCCAGGGTGGGGGAATACTAATGAAAAACTGTTTTTT. It translates to CASSPGWGNTNEKLFF. The V call is TRBV7-9, the J call TRBJ1-4; D is perhaps TRBD1 (5 bases). The germline V gene encodes CDR1 SEHNR and CDR2 FQNEAQ (reference sequence). The CDR3 length is 16 residues. V gave up 5 bases and J gave up 2 bases, with 15 bases separating them.

The CDR3 spells CASRATARGNQPQHF. CDR3 coding DNA: TGTGCCAGCAGGGCGACGGCGAGAGGCAATCAGCCCCAGCATTTT. The chain has TRBV6-5 and TRBJ1-5, with D hard to call. CDR3 length: 15 residues. V was trimmed by 6 bases and J by 2 bases, leaving 14 bases between them. Germline V gene data show CDR1 as MNHEY and CDR2 as SVGAGI.

This clone was found a few times. The V call is TRBV7-3, the J call TRBJ2-3; 8 bases agree with TRBD2. V dropped 3 bases and J dropped 0; count of bases not matched to a gene: 2. Germline CDR1 SGHTA, CDR2 FQGTGA. The CDR3 is made up of 15 amino acids. CDR3 residues: CASSFSGGSTDTQYF. In DNA, the CDR3 is TGTGCCAGCAGCTTCAGCGGGGGTAGCACAGATACGCAGTATTTT.

The rearrangement uses TRBV7-6 and TRBJ1-5; D ambiguous. The CDR3 contains 13 residues. The germline V gene has CDR1 SGHVS and CDR2 FNYEAQ. Trimming left V 1 base short and J 1 base short, with 2 bases between. CDR3 nucleotides: TGTGCCAGCAGCTTAGAGAGCAATCAGCCCCAGCATTTT. It translates to CASSLESNQPQHF.

This chain uses TRBV5-4 with TRBJ1-2; possibly TRBD1 for D (5 bases). The CDR3 has 16 residues. Trimming removed 1 base from V and 0 bases from J, with 13 bases in between. Germline V gene sequence: CDR1 SGHNT, CDR2 YYREEE (reference sequence). This CDR3 reads CASSLLAGRANYGYTF. In DNA form, the CDR3 reads TGTGCCAGCAGCTTGCTGGCGGGCAGGGCTAACTATGGCTACACCTTC.

This clone was seen a handful of times. The genes are TRBV2 and TRBJ1-5, with TRBD1 as a possible D gene (5 bases). The CDR3 is 13 amino acids. The germline V and J ends were trimmed by 4 bases and 7 bases, with 11 bases remaining between them. Germline V gene data show CDR1 as SNHLY and CDR2 as FYNNEI. The CDR3 sequence: CASSGGSWQPQHF. CDR3 nucleotide sequence: TGTGCCAGCAGTGGGGGGTCCTGGCAGCCCCAGCATTTT.

This chain uses TRBV27 with TRBJ2-7; D gene ambiguous. Trimming shortened V by 8 bases and J by 5 bases, and 10 bases separated the two germline ends. The V gene's germline CDR1 is MNHEY and CDR2 SMNVEV (reference sequence). CDR3 size: 11 residues. CDR3 sequence (DNA): TGTGCCAGCGCAGGTGGCCACGAGCAGTACTTC. Translation: CASAGGHEQYF.

V gene TRBV27 combines with J gene TRBJ1-2; 8 nucleotides agree with TRBD1. The CDR3 is made up of 15 amino acids. The germline V gene has CDR1 MNHEY and CDR2 SMNVEV (reference sequence). The V and J ends lost 2 bases and 4 bases, in that order; junction bases with no gene match: 6. Here the CDR3 reads CASSLDRDRSYGYTF. CDR3 bases: TGTGCCAGCAGTTTAGACCGGGACAGGAGCTATGGCTACACCTTC.

This rearrangement joins TRBV28 to TRBJ1-1; possible D gene TRBD1, 5 bases. Looked up from germline, CDR1 is MDHEN and CDR2 is SYDVKM. There are 14 residues in the CDR3. The ends were cut back, 6 bases at V and 3 bases at J, with 14 bases in the middle. CDR3 nucleotides: TGTGCCAGCAGACCGGGACCCTGGGACACTGAAGCTTTCTTT. This codes for CASRPGPWDTEAFF.

The V call is TRBV19, the J call TRBJ2-2; 7 nucleotides match TRBD2. Trimming removed 7 bases from V and 7 bases from J; junction bases left unmatched: 3. Looked up from germline, CDR1 is LNHDA and CDR2 is SQIVND (reference sequence). This CDR3 is built from 12 residues. The CDR3 bases are TGTGCCAGTACCCGGGGGGACGGGGAGCTGTTTTTT. This encodes CASTRGDGELFF.

The chain recombines TRBV5-4 with TRBJ1-1; the D is unclear. Trimming took off 2 bases at V and 0 bases at J, with 2 bases between the two ends. CDR3 length equals 12 residues. Per germline, CDR1 SGHNT and CDR2 YYREEE (reference sequence). CDR3 coding DNA: TGTGCCAGCAGCTTTATGAACACTGAAGCTTTCTTT. Translated: CASSFMNTEAFF.

The rearrangement links TRBV27 to TRBJ2-7, with D unclear. The CDR3 is 14 residues long. Trimming stripped 6 bases from V and 3 bases from J, with 15 bases between. Germline CDR1 and CDR2: MNHEY and SMNVEV (reference sequence). CDR3 amino acids: CASSPHGWDYEQYF. CDR3 nucleotides: TGTGCCAGCAGCCCTCACGGTTGGGACTACGAGCAGTACTTC.

This rearrangement joins TRBV2 to TRBJ1-1; maybe TRBD1 (5 bases). The CDR3 consists of 13 residues. The V gene's germline CDR1 is SNHLY and CDR2 FYNNEI. Trimming shortened V by 6 bases and J by 1 base, and 9 bases separated the two germline ends. The CDR3 is CASRDMANTEAFF. The DNA for the CDR3 is TGTGCCAGCAGGGACATGGCGAACACTGAAGCTTTCTTT.